These T cell receptor beta chains were read from a single sample in a study of regulatory T cells in long-lasting Graves disease. TCRdb analysed the multiplex PCR reads with MiXCR anew, one entry per CDR3 protein. Counted here are 380,000 or so distinct CDR3 sequences, 15% to 20% occurring once; the ten biggest clones make up around 21%. The same data also went into a second study, on T cells in Graves' hyperthyroidism and ophthalmopathy.

This specimen consisted of peripheral blood mononuclear cells (PBMCs), obtained at new diagnosis, from a patient treated with antithyroid drugs. Source of these receptors: a woman under 30 with Graves disease. The CDR3 runs from the conserved cysteine through the conserved F or W. A D gene is named only where the DNA matches it firmly. A clone size is listed for some rows: how often the clone was seen (once, few, many), or a class if it is expanded.

CDR3: CASSQVTTGQDGYTF; DNA: TGCGCCAGCAGCCAGGTCACCACGGGACAGGATGGCTACACCTTC; J: TRBJ1-2; size: .; D: TRBD1; V: TRBV4-1
CDR3: CAWSPGFGYGYTF; DNA: TGTGCCTGGAGCCCAGGGTTTGGCTATGGCTACACCTTC; J: TRBJ1-2; size: many; D: .; V: TRBV30
CDR3: CASSERTGRSHEQYF; DNA: TGTGCCAGCAGCGAGAGGACAGGACGGTCCCACGAGCAGTACTTC; J: TRBJ2-7; size: .; D: TRBD1; V: TRBV7-2
CDR3: CASSLGIQTGELFF; DNA: TGCGCCAGCAGCTTGGGTATTCAGACCGGGGAGCTGTTTTTT; J: TRBJ2-2; size: many; D: .; V: TRBV5-1
CDR3: CASSLIRDTGELFF; DNA: TGTGCCAGCAGTTTAATCCGGGACACCGGGGAGCTGTTTTTT; J: TRBJ2-2; size: many; D: .; V: TRBV28
CDR3: CAWSPGPYNEKLFF; DNA: TGTGCCTGGAGCCCAGGGCCCTATAATGAAAAACTGTTTTTT; J: TRBJ1-4; size: many; D: .; V: TRBV30
CDR3: CASGADADTQYF; DNA: TGTGCCAGCGGAGCGGACGCAGATACGCAGTATTTT; J: TRBJ2-3; size: many; D: .; V: TRBV7-3
CDR3: CASSFRRVPYEQYF; DNA: TGTGCCAGCAGTTTTCGCCGGGTCCCCTACGAGCAGTACTTC; J: TRBJ2-7; size: many; D: .; V: TRBV28
CDR3: CASTNSGTSGNEQFF; DNA: TGTGCCAGCACAAACTCCGGGACTAGCGGCAATGAGCAGTTCTTC; J: TRBJ2-1; size: few; D: TRBD2; V: TRBV12-3/TRBV12-4
CDR3: CASSPLRSIAGELFF; DNA: TGTGCCAGCAGCCCCCTTCGAAGTATCGCCGGGGAGCTGTTTTTT; J: TRBJ2-2; size: .; D: .; V: TRBV3-1
CDR3: CASGLWIGKGGELFF; DNA: TGTGCTAGTGGTTTGTGGATTGGGAAGGGCGGGGAGCTGTTTTTT; J: TRBJ2-2; size: many; D: .; V: TRBV12-5
CDR3: CASSGKGQATTYEQYF; DNA: TGTGCCAGCAGCGGCAAGGGACAGGCCACGACCTACGAGCAGTACTTC; J: TRBJ2-7; size: few; D: TRBD1; V: TRBV7-9